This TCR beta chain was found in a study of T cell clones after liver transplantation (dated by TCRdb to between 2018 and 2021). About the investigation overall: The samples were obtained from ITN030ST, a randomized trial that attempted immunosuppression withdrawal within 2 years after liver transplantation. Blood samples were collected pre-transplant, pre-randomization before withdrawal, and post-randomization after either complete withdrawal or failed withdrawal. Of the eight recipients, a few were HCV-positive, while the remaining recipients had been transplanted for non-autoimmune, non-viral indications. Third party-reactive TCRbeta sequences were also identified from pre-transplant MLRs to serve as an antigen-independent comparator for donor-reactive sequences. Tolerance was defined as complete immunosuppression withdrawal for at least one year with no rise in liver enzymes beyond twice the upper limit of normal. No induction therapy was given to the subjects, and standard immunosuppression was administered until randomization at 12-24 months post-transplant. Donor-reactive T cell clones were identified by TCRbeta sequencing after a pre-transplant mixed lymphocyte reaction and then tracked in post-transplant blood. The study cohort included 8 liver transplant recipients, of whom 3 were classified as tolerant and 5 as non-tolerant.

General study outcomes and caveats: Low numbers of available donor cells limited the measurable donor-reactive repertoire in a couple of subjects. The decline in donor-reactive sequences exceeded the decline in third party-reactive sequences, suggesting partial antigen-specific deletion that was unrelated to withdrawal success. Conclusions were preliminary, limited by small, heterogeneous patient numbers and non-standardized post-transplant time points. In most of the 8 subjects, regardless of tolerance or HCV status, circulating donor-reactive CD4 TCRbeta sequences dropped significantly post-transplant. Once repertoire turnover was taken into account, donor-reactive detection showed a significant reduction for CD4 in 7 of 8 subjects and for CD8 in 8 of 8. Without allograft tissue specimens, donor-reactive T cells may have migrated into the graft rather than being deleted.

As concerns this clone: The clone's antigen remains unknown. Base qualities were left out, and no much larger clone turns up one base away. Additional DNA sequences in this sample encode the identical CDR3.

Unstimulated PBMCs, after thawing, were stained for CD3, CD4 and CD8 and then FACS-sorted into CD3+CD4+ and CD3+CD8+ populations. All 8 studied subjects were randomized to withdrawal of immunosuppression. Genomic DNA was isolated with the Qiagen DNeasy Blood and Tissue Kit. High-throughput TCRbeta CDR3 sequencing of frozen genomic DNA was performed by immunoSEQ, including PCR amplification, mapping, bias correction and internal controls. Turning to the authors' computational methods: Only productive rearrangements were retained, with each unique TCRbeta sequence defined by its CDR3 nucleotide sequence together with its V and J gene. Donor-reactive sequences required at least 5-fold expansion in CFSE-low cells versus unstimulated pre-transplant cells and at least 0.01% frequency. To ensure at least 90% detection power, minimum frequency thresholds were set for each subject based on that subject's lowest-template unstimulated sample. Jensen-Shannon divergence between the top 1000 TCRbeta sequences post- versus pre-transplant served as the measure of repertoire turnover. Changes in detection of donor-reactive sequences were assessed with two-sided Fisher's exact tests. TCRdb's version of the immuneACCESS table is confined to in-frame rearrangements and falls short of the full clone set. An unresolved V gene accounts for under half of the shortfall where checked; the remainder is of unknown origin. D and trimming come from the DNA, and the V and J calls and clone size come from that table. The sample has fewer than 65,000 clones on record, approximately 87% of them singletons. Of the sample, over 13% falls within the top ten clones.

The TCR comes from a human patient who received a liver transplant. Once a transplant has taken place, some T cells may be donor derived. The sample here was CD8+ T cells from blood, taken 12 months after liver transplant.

The sequenced DNA is TGTGCCAGCAGTTTAGGGCCCCACTACGAGCAGTACTTC. This encodes CASSLGPHYEQYF. The chain joins TRBV27 to TRBJ2-7; the D gene remains uncertain. Reading from cysteine to phenylalanine, the CDR3 counts 13 amino acids. Left in the record is the CDR3 DNA by itself, 39 bases read in frame from the first base. Trimming removed 2 bases from V and 3 bases from J, leaving 8 bases between the germline ends. CDR1 MNHEY and CDR2 SMNVEV are derived from the germline V gene (reference sequence).